This is a list of T cell receptor beta chains from one sample in a study of CD8+ T cells in alopecia areata. Clones were read by immunoSEQ multiplex PCR, and TCRdb kept only the in-frame ones, dropping some. The table has about 140,000 clones, 82% seen once. Material: CD8+ T cells sorted from blood, obtained at week 4, from a patient treated with tofacitinib. The origin of the receptors is a human donor with alopecia areata. CDR3s include the opening cysteine and the closing phenylalanine or tryptophan. Fields, in order: V gene, clone size, J gene, CDR3 protein. For some rows the clone size is stated as once, few or many, or as a class when expanded; others skip it.

>TRBV7-9|-|TRBJ2-1
CASSLGRNEQFF
>TRBV10-3|-|TRBJ2-7
CAISESGRGGPDEQYF
>TRBV29-1|-|TRBJ1-2
CSVEDFEVGYGYTF
>TRBV29-1|-|TRBJ2-1
CSVEDRAPEQFF
>TRBV7-9|-|TRBJ1-1
CASRKDPAGWDTEAFF
>TRBV6-5|-|TRBJ2-1
CASSGQADYNEQFF
>TRBV9|-|TRBJ1-6
CASSPKAGSGSPLHF
>TRBV29-1|-|TRBJ1-2
CSARDRPGYGYTF
>TRBV7-2|-|TRBJ2-5
CASSSMVAGGLQETQYF
>TRBV30|-|TRBJ1-2
CAWRKDSYGYTF
>TRBV4-1|-|TRBJ2-2
CASSQGGAGGNTGELFF
>TRBV7-9|-|TRBJ2-7
CASSLAGPSYEQYF
>TRBV29-1|once|TRBJ1-5
CSVASSSNQPQHF
>TRBV29-1|-|TRBJ2-7
CSVGAVGFYEQYF
>TRBV9|-|TRBJ2-1
CASSSYQVSYNEQFF
>TRBV4-1|-|TRBJ2-7
CASSQIDSEWYEQYF
>TRBV18|once|TRBJ2-7
CASSPPREGAFEQYF
>TRBV6-5|-|TRBJ1-6
CASSYSSGAKLHF
>TRBV5-4|-|TRBJ2-5
CASSEGQLREETQYF
>TRBV27|-|TRBJ2-1
CASSFGPSNEQFF
>TRBV15|-|TRBJ2-7
CATSGDRTDTTYEQYF
>TRBV7-9|-|TRBJ2-1
CASSSSRDLYNEQFF
>TRBV5-1|-|TRBJ2-5
CASSLAAGGMKTQYF
>TRBV29-1|-|TRBJ2-1
CSVETLTQLAGNEQFF
>TRBV27|-|TRBJ1-6
CASSPNPTVGYNSPLHF
>TRBV27|-|TRBJ2-5
CASSLKGLAGWETQYF
>TRBV2|-|TRBJ2-7
CASSGAGSYEQYF